This T cell receptor (beta chain) is from a study of radiotherapy plus CTLA-4 blockade in lung cancer. Findings and caveats of the study: Blood TCR clones of tumor origin expanded after radiotherapy plus ipilimumab.

Clones were read by immunoSEQ multiplex PCR, and TCRdb kept only the in-frame ones, dropping some. The data show over 80,000 clones, roughly 80% seen once. About this clone: What it recognizes is unknown.

With ipilimumab providing CTLA-4 blockade, focal radiation was administered to patients who had chemo-refractory metastatic non-small-cell lung cancer. With V trimmed by 5 bases and J by 6 bases, 5 bases remained unmatched. Germline loops: CDR1 SGHTA, CDR2 FQGNSA. This CDR3 is built from 13 residues. This sequence originates from a human donor with non-small cell lung cancer who had stable disease on radiotherapy plus ipilimumab. This chain uses TRBV7-2 with TRBJ2-3; 7 positions match TRBD1. The material was peripheral blood, obtained from a patient treated with radiotherapy plus ipilimumab. DNA of the CDR3: TGTGCCAGCAGCCAACAGGGGTCGGATACGCAGTATTTT. It is translated as CASSQQGSDTQYF.